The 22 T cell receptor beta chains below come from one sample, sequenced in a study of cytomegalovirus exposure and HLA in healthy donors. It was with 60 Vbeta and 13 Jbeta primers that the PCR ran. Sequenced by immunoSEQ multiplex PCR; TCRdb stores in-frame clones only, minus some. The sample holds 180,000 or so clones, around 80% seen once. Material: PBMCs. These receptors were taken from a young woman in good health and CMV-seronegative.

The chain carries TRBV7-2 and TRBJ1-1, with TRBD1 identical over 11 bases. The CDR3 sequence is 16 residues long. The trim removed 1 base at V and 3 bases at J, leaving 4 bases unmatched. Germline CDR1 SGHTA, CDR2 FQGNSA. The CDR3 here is CASSLVGTGGYTEAFF. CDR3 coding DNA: TGTGCCAGCAGCTTAGTTGGGACAGGGGGTTACACTGAAGCTTTCTTT.

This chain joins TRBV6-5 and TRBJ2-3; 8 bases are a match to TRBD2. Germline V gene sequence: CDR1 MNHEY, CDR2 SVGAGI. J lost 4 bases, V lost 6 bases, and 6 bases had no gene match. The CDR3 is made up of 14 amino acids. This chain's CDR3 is CASRVAGLADTQYF. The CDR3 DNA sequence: TGTGCCAGCAGAGTAGCGGGGCTCGCAGATACGCAGTATTTT.

This CDR3 is CASSGQIYEQYF. CDR3 sequence (DNA): TGCGCCAGCAGCGGACAGATCTACGAGCAGTACTTC. The chain combines TRBV10-2 with TRBJ2-7, with D possibly TRBD1 on 6 matching bases. The CDR3 covers 12 residues. Between the trimmed V and J ends, which lost 6 bases and 3 bases, there was a span of 9 bases. The germline V gene encodes CDR1 WSHSY and CDR2 SAAADI.

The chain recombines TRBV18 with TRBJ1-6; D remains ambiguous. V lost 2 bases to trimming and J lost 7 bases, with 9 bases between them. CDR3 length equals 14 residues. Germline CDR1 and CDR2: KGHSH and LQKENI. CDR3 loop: CASSPSQENSPLHF. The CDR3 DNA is TGTGCCAGCTCACCAAGCCAGGAAAATTCACCCCTCCACTTT. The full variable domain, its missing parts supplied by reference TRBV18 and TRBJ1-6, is NAGVMQNPRHLVRRRGQEARLRCSPMKGHSHVYWYRQLPEEGLKFMVYLQKENIIDESGMPKERFSAEFPKEGPSILRIQQVVRGDSAAYFCASSPSQENSPLHFGNGTRLTVT.

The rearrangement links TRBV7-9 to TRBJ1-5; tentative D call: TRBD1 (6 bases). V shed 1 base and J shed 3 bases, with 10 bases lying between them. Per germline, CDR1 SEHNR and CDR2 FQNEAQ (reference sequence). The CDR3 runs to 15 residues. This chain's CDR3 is CASSLGQEANQPQHF. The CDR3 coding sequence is TGTGCCAGCAGCTTAGGACAGGAGGCCAATCAGCCCCAGCATTTT.

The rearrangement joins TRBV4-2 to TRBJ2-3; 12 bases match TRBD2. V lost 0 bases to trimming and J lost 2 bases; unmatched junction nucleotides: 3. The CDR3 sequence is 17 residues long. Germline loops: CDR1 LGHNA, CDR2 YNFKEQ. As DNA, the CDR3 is TGTGCCAGCAGCCAAGATCCTAGCGGGGGGGCCACAGATACGCAGTATTTT. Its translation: CASSQDPSGGATDTQYF.

The CDR3 DNA sequence: TGTGCCAGCAGAAATCGTGGGGGGGGTAACAATGAGCAGTTCTTC. Its protein is CASRNRGGGNNEQFF. J is TRBJ2-1 and V is TRBV7-9; 7 bases fit TRBD2. CDR1 and CDR2 (germline): SEHNR, FQNEAQ (reference sequence). V gave up 6 bases and J gave up 5 bases; unmatched junction bases: 10. The CDR3 has 15 residues.

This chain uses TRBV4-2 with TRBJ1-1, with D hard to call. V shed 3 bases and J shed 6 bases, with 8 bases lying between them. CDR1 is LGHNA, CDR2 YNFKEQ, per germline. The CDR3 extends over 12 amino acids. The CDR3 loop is CASSQRGAEAFF. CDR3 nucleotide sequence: TGTGCCAGCAGCCAGCGGGGAGCTGAAGCTTTCTTT.

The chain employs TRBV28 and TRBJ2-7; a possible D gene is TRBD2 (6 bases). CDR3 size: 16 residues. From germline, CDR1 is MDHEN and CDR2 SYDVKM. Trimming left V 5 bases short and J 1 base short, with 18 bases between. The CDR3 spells CASSRRPPGVSYEQYF. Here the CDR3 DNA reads TGTGCCAGCAGTAGACGGCCCCCGGGGGTGTCCTACGAGCAGTACTTC.

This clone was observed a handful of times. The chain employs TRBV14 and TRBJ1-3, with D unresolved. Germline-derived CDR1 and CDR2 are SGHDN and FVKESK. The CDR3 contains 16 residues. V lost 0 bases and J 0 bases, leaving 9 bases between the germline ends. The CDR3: CASSQDLVSSGNTIYF. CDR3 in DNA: TGTGCCAGCAGCCAAGATCTGGTGAGCTCTGGAAACACCATATATTTT.

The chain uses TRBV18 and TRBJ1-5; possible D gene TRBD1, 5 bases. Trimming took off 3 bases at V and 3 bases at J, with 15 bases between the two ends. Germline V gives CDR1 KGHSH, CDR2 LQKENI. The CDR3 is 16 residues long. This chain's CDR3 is CASSPSSQGPNQPQHF. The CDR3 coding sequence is TGTGCCAGCTCACCTTCTTCGCAGGGTCCCAATCAGCCCCAGCATTTT.

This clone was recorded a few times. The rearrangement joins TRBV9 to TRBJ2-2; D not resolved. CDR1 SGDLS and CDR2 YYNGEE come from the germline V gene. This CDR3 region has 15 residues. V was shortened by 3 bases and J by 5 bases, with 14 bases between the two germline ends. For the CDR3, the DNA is TGTGCCAGCAGCGCCCTAGAAGGTTCGACCGGGGAGCTGTTTTTT. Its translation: CASSALEGSTGELFF.

This CDR3 reads CASSSAGDEQYF. The CDR3 nucleotides are TGCGCCAGCAGCTCGGCCGGAGACGAGCAGTACTTC. This chain joins TRBV5-1 and TRBJ2-7, with no clear D. V was pared by 3 bases and J by 5 bases, with 9 bases between. Germline CDR1 reads SGHRS; CDR2 reads YFSETQ. The CDR3 loop spans 12 amino acids.

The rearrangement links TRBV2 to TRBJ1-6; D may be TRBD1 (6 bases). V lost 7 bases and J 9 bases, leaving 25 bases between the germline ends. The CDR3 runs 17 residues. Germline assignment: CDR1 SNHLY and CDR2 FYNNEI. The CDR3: CASNERGGGTWGSPLHF. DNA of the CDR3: TGTGCCAGCAACGAACGAGGGGGGGGAACTTGGGGTTCACCCCTCCACTTT. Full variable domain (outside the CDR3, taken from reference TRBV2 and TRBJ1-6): EPEVTQTPSHQVTQMGQEVILRCVPISNHLYFYWYRQILGQKVEFLVSFYNNEISEKSEIFDDQFSVERPDGSNFTLKIRSTKLEDSAMYFCASNERGGGTWGSPLHFGNGTRLTVT.

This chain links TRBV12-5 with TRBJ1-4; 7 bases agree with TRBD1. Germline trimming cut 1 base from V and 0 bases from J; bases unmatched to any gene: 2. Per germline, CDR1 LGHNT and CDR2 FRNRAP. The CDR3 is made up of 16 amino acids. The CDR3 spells CASGLGDSPTNEKLFF. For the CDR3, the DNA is TGTGCTAGTGGTTTGGGGGACAGTCCAACTAATGAAAAACTGTTTTTT.

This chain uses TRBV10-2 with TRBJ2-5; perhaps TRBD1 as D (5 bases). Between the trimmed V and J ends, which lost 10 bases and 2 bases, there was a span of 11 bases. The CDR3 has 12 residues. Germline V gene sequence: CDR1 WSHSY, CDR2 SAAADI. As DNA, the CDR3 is TGCGCCACCGAACAGGCTCAAGAGACCCAGTACTTC. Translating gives CATEQAQETQYF.

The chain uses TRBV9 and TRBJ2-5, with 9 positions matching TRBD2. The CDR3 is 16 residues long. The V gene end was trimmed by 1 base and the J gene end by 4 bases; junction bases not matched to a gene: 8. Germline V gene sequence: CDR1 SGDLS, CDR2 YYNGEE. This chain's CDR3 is CASSVSSGGLGETQYF. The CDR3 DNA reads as TGTGCCAGCAGCGTATCGAGCGGGGGGTTGGGAGAGACCCAGTACTTC. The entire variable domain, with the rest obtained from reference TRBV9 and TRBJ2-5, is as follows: DSGVTQTPKHLITATGQRVTLRCSPRSGDLSVYWYQQSLDQGLQFLIQYYNGEERAKGNILERFSAQQFPDLHSELNLSSLELGDSALYFCASSVSSGGLGETQYFGPGTRLLVL.

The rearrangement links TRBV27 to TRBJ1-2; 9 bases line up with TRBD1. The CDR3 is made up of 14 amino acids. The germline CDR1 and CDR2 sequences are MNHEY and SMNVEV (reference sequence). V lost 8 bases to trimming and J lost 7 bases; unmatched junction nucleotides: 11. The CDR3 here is CASGLGQGTVGYTF. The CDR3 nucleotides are TGTGCCAGCGGACTAGGACAGGGGACGGTTGGCTACACCTTC.

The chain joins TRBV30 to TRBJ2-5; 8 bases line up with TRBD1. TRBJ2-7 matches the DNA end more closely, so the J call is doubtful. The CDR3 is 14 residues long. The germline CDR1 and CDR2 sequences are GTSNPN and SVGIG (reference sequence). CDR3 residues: CAWSAGDRTYEQYF. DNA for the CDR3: TGTGCCTGGAGTGCCGGGGACAGGACCTACGAGCAGTACTTC.

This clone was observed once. The CDR3 bases are TGTGCCGGGTCAAGCGGGGATAGCACAGATACGCAGTATTTT. This sequence encodes CAGSSGDSTDTQYF. The J gene is TRBJ2-3, the V gene TRBV6-1; 7 nucleotides align to TRBD2. Per germline, CDR1 MNHNS and CDR2 SASEGT. Trimming removed 11 bases from V and 0 bases from J; junction bases left unmatched: 8. There are 14 residues in the CDR3.

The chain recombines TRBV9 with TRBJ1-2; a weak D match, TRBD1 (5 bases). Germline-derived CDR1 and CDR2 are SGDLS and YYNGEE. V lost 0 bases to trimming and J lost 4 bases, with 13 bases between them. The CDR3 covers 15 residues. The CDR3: CASSVVGGGGYGYTF. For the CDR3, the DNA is TGTGCCAGCAGCGTAGTCGGGGGGGGAGGCTATGGCTACACCTTC.

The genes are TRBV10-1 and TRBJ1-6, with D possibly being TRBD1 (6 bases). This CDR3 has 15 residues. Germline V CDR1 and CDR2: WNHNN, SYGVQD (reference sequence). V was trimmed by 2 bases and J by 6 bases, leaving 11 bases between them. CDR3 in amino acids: CASSEDGQPNSPLHF. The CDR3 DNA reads TGCGCCAGCAGTGAGGATGGACAGCCTAATTCACCCCTCCACTTT.